These T cell receptor beta chains were read from a single sample in a study of technical replicates of blood from several donors. Produced via immunoSEQ multiplex PCR; TCRdb's table is partial and in-frame only. The profile shows some 67,000 clones, roughly 98% of them singletons. The sequenced material came from T cells isolated from PBMCs. The source of these receptors is a human donor in good health. CDR3s include the opening cysteine and the closing phenylalanine or tryptophan. D genes are given only for firm matches. Clone size, where shown, is once, few, many, or a class for clones that have expanded.

J	D	size	V	CDR3	DNA
TRBJ1-6	TRBD1	-	TRBV5-4	CASSLVGQGINSPLHF	TGTGCCAGCAGCTTGGTGGGACAGGGGATTAATTCACCCCTCCACTTT
TRBJ1-1	-	-	TRBV5-1	CASSFTTANTEAFF	TGCGCCAGCAGCTTCACCACAGCAAACACTGAAGCTTTCTTT
TRBJ2-7	TRBD2	-	TRBV25-1	CASSARRTSDSYEQYF	TGTGCCAGCAGCGCCCGGCGCACTAGCGACTCCTACGAGCAGTACTTC
TRBJ2-1	TRBD1	-	TRBV5-4	CASSLGQGAYNEQFF	TGTGCCAGCAGCTTGGGGCAGGGGGCTTACAATGAGCAGTTCTTC
TRBJ2-1	-	-	TRBV4-1	CASSLKVGDYNEQFF	TGCGCCAGCAGCCTAAAAGTAGGAGACTACAATGAGCAGTTCTTC
TRBJ2-1	TRBD2	once	TRBV2	CASETSGDNEQFF	TGTGCCAGCGAGACTAGCGGGGACAATGAGCAGTTCTTC
TRBJ2-5	TRBD1	-	TRBV5-6	CASSADRAGGETQYF	TGTGCCAGCAGCGCGGACAGAGCAGGGGGAGAGACCCAGTACTTC
TRBJ2-7	TRBD1	-	TRBV5-1	CASSLGTGQVSYEQYF	TGCGCCAGCAGCCTGGGGACGGGACAGGTCTCCTACGAGCAGTACTTC
TRBJ1-5	-	-	TRBV7-8	CASSPNSGPSNQPQHF	TGTGCCAGCAGCCCCAATTCAGGGCCCTCCAATCAGCCCCAGCATTTT
TRBJ1-2	TRBD1	-	TRBV28	CASSLRLTPGGENTF	TGTGCCAGCAGTTTACGGCTCACACCAGGGGGCGAGAACACCTTC
TRBJ1-5	TRBD1	-	TRBV27	CASIGTGEQPQHF	TGTGCCAGCATCGGGACAGGGGAACAGCCCCAGCATTTT
TRBJ2-3	-	-	TRBV27	CASSRGTDTQYF	TGTGCCAGCAGCCGCGGCACAGATACGCAGTATTTT
TRBJ2-1	-	-	TRBV27	CASSLEAGDTYNEQFF	TGTGCCAGCAGTTTAGAGGCGGGGGACACCTACAATGAGCAGTTCTTC
TRBJ1-1	-	-	TRBV7-9	CASSSGSEAFF	TGTGCCAGCAGCTCGGGGAGCGAGGCTTTCTTT
TRBJ1-6	TRBD1	-	TRBV7-6	CASSLAFGGRGYNSPLHF	TGTGCCAGCAGCTTAGCCTTTGGGGGCAGGGGGTATAATTCACCCCTCCACTTT
TRBJ2-3	TRBD2	-	TRBV9	CASSVKGLAGVTDTQYF	TGTGCCAGCAGCGTTAAGGGACTAGCGGGGGTCACAGATACGCAGTATTTT